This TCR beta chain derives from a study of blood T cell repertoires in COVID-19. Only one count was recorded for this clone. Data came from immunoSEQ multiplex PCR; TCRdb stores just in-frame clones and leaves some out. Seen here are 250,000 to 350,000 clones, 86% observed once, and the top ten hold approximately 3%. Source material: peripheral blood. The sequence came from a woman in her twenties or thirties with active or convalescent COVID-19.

CDR3 in DNA: TGTGCCAGCAGTTACGTCCAGGGGGCCACTGAAGCTTTCTTT. Translation: CASSYVQGATEAFF. The chain links TRBV6-5 to TRBJ1-1; 8 bases align to TRBD1. The CDR3 contains 14 residues. J lost 4 bases, V lost 2 bases, and 3 bases had no gene match. The germline V gene encodes CDR1 MNHEY and CDR2 SVGAGI.